Presented here are 10 T cell receptor beta chains from one specimen sequenced in a study of T-cell reconstitution after alpha-beta-depleted transplantation in children. Preparing the TCRbeta library involved the use of unique molecular identifiers. TCRdb called the PCR reads again in MiXCR, with one record for every CDR3 protein. The repertoire holds about 690,000 distinct CDR3 sequences, with roughly 15% as singletons. The source material was PBMCs from the stem cell graft donor, sampled from the stem cell graft. The receptors originated from a human donor who donated a stem cell graft to a child with acute myeloid leukemia.

This chain joins TRBV6-5 and TRBJ2-2, with 9 bases aligning to TRBD2. V trimming: 0 bases; J trimming: 1 base; junction bases outside the gene matches: 3. The germline gives CDR1 MNHEY, CDR2 SVGAGI. CDR3 length: 17 amino acids. The CDR3 DNA reads as TGTGCCAGCAGTTACTCGAAACTAGCGGGGAACACCGGGGAGCTGTTTTTT. Its protein is CASSYSKLAGNTGELFF.

The V gene is TRBV19, the J gene TRBJ2-7; 8 positions match TRBD1. Germline loops: CDR1 LNHDA, CDR2 SQIVND (reference sequence). This CDR3 spans 13 amino acids. V lost 5 bases, J lost 5 bases, and 5 bases stayed unmatched. The CDR3 sequence: CASSRRGLDEQYF. The DNA for the CDR3 is TGTGCCAGTAGTCGCAGGGGGCTGGACGAGCAGTACTTC. The complete variable domain, with remaining parts taken from reference TRBV19 and TRBJ2-7, reads DGGITQSPKYLFRKEGQNVTLSCEQNLNHDAMYWYRQDPGQGLRLIYYSQIVNDFQKGDIAEGYSVSREKKESFPLTVTSAQKNPTAFYLCASSRRGLDEQYFGPGTRLTVT.

The sample holds many counts of this clonotype. The J gene is TRBJ2-1, the V gene TRBV20-1, with TRBD1 identical over 8 bases. CDR3 length: 14 amino acids. Losses at the gene ends were 5 bases for V and 6 bases for J; bases not matched to a gene: 9. Germline V gene sequence: CDR1 DFQATT, CDR2 SNEGSKA (reference sequence). Here the CDR3 reads CSAHYGQGRNEQFF. The CDR3 DNA follows: TGCAGTGCTCACTATGGACAGGGACGCAATGAGCAGTTCTTC.

In this sample, this clonotype turned up many times. This chain joins TRBV12-3 or TRBV12-4 and TRBJ2-5, with D uncertain. Trimming removed 1 base from V and 4 bases from J, with 13 bases in between. CDR3 length: 15 residues. The CDR3 is CASSLGTTVRETQYF. Here the CDR3 DNA reads TGTGCCAGCAGTTTAGGGACCACCGTACGAGAGACCCAGTACTTC.

This clonotype was recorded many times. V usage is TRBV20-1 and J usage is TRBJ1-1, with D possibly matching TRBD1 (5 bases). CDR3 length: 16 amino acids. Germline lookup yields CDR1 DFQATT and CDR2 SNEGSKA (reference sequence). V was pared by 0 bases and J by 1 base, with 15 bases between. CDR3 in amino acids: CSARDLGRGRNTEAFF. The CDR3 DNA reads as TGCAGTGCTAGAGATTTGGGGAGGGGAAGGAACACTGAAGCTTTCTTT.

The chain carries TRBV12-3 or TRBV12-4 and TRBJ1-1; D ambiguous. The CDR3 totals 13 residues. The V end was cut by 2 bases, the J end by 3 bases, with 7 bases between. The CDR3 nucleotides read TGTGCCAGCAGTTTATTTACAGACACTGAAGCTTTCTTT. It codes for CASSLFTDTEAFF.

This chain joins TRBV20-1 and TRBJ1-3, with a possible D match to TRBD1 (5 bases). CDR1 DFQATT and CDR2 SNEGSKA come from the germline V gene (reference sequence). This CDR3 is 12 amino acids long. Between the trimmed V and J ends, which lost 7 bases and 3 bases, there was a span of 10 bases. CDR3 coding DNA: TGCAGTGGAACAGGCTTTGGAAACACCATATATTTT. This codes for CSGTGFGNTIYF.

This clonotype showed up just once. The chain uses TRBV21-1 and TRBJ2-2; the D call TRBD2 from the table was never checked on the DNA. TRBV21-1 is a recognized pseudogene. CDR3 size: 23 residues. CDR3 DNA: TGTGCCAGCAGCAAAGCGCATGGGACTAGCGGGGGGGAAGAAGCCGCGAACACCGGGGAGCTGTTTTTT. The encoded protein is CASSKAHGTSGGEEAANTGELFF.

This clonotype was recorded at least ten times. The genes are TRBV12-3 or TRBV12-4 and TRBJ2-1, with TRBD1 matching 7 bases. The CDR3 consists of 16 residues. V was pared by 5 bases and J by 3 bases, with 10 bases of the junction left unmatched. CDR3 in DNA: TGTGCCAGCAGTACGGTCCCGGGACAGCACTACAATGAGCAGTTCTTC. Translating it yields CASSTVPGQHYNEQFF.

The chain carries TRBV5-1 and TRBJ1-6; 9 nucleotides agree with TRBD1. The CDR3 totals 15 residues. Germline V gene data show CDR1 as SGHRS and CDR2 as YFSETQ. After removal of 4 bases from V and 10 bases from J, the junction contained 9 bases not matched to a gene. CDR3: CASSPDRGAGSPLHF. The CDR3 DNA is TGCGCCAGCAGCCCGGACAGGGGTGCGGGCTCACCCCTCCACTTT.